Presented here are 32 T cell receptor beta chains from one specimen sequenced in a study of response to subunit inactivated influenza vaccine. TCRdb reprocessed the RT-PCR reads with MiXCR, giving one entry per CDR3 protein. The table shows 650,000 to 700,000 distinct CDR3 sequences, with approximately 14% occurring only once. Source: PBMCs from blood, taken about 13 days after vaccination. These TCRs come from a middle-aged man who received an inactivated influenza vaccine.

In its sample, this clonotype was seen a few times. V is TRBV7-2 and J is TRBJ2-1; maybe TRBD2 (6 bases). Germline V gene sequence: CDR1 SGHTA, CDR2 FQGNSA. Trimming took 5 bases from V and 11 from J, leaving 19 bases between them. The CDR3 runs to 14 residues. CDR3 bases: TGTGCCAGCAGCGGGACTCCGCGGGGCGGTAAGCAGTTCTTC. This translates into CASSGTPRGGKQFF.

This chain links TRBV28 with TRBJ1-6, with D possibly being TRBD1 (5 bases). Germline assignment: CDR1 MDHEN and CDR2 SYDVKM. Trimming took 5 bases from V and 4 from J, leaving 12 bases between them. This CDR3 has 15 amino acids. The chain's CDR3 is CASSPGHLYNSPLHF. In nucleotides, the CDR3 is TGTGCCAGCAGTCCCGGACACCTTTATAATTCACCCCTCCACTTT.

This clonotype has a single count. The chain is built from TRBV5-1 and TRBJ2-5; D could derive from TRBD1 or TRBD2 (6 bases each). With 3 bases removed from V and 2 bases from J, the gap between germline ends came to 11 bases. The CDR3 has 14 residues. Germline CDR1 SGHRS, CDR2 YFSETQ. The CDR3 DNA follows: TGCGCCAGCAGCTGGGGGGCAGGGCAAGAGACCCAGTACTTC. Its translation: CASSWGAGQETQYF.

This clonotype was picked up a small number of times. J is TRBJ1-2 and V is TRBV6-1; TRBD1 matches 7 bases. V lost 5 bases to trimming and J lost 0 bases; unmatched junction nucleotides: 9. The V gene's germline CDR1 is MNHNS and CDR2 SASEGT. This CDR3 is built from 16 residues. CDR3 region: CASSRTGGTSNYGYTF. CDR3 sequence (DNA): TGTGCCAGCAGTCGGACAGGAGGAACCTCTAACTATGGCTACACCTTC.

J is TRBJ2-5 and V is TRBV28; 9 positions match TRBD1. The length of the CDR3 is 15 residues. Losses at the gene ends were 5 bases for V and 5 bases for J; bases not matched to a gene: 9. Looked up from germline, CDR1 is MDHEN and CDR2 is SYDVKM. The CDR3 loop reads CASSTQGQGGETQYF. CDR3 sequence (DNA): TGTGCCAGCAGTACACAGGGACAGGGAGGTGAGACCCAGTACTTC. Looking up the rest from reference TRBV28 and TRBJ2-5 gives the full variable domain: DVKVTQSSRYLVKRTGEKVFLECVQDMDHENMFWYRQDPGLGLRLIYFSYDVKMKEKGDIPEGYSVSREKKERFSLILESASTNQTSMYLCASSTQGQGGETQYFGPGTRLLVL.

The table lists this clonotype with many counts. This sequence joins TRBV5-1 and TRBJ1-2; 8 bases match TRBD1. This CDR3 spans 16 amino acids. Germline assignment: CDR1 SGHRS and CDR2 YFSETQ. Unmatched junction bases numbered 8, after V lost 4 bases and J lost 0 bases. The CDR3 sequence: CASSAAGTGANYGYTF. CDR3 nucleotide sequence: TGCGCCAGCAGCGCCGCCGGGACAGGAGCTAACTATGGCTACACCTTC.

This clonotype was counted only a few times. CDR3: CASSEQGAWTEAFF. CDR3 nucleotides: TGCGCCAGCAGCGAACAGGGGGCGTGGACTGAAGCTTTCTTT. The chain employs TRBV5-1 and TRBJ1-1, with 9 bases identical to TRBD1. J was trimmed by 5 bases and V by 4 bases; bases with no gene match: 6. Per the germline V gene, CDR1 is SGHRS and CDR2 is YFSETQ. The CDR3 has 14 amino acids.

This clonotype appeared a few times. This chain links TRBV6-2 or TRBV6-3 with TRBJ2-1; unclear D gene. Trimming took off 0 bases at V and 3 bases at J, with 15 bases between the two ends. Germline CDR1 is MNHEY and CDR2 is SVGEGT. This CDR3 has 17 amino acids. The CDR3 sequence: CASSYSGYSSIYNEQFF. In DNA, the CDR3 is TGTGCCAGCAGTTACTCGGGCTACTCGAGTATCTACAATGAGCAGTTCTTC.

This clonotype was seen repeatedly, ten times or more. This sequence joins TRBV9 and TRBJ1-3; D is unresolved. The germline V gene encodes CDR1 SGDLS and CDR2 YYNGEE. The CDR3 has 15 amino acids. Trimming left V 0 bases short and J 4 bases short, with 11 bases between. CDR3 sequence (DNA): TGTGCCAGCAGCGTAGTACCGACTCAAGGAAACACCATATATTTT. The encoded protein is CASSVVPTQGNTIYF.

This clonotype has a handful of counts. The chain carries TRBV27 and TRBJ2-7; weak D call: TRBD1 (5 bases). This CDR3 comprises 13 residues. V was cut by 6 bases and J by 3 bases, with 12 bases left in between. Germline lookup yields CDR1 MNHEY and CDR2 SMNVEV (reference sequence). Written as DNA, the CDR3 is TGTGCCAGCAGCCCTGACAGTTTCTACGAGCAGTACTTC. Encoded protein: CASSPDSFYEQYF.

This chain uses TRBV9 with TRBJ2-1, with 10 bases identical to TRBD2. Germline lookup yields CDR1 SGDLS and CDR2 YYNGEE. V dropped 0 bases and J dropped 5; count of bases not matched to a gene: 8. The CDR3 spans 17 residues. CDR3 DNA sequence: TGTGCCAGCAGCGTAGACCACCGGACTAGCGGCAACAATGAGCAGTTCTTC. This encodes CASSVDHRTSGNNEQFF.

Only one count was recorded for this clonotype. For the CDR3, the DNA is TGCGCCAGCAGCCAAGGACAGGGGGCGGGCACCGGGGAGCTGTTTTTT. Protein sequence: CASSQGQGAGTGELFF. The V gene is TRBV5-1, the J gene TRBJ2-2; 11 bases are shared with TRBD1. Germline-derived CDR1 and CDR2 are SGHRS and YFSETQ. The CDR3 extends over 16 amino acids. The V segment lost 4 bases and the J segment 4 bases; nucleotides outside the gene matches: 6.

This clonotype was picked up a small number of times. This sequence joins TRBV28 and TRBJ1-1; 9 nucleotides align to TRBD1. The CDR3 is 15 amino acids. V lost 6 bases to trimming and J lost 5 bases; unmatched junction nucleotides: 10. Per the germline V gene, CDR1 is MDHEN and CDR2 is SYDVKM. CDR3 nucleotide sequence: TGTGCCAGCAGCCACGGCGGACAGGGGAAGACTGAAGCTTTCTTT. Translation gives CASSHGGQGKTEAFF.

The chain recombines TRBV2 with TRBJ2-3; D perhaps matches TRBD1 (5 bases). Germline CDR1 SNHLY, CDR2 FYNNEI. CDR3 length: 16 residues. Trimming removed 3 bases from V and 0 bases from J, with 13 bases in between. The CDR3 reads CASSDWRQPSTDTQYF. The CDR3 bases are TGTGCCAGCAGTGACTGGCGACAGCCCAGCACAGATACGCAGTATTTT.

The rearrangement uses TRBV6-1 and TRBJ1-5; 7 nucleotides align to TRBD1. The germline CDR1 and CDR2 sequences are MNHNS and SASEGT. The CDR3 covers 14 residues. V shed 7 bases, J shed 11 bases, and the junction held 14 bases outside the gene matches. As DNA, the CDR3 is TGTGCCAGCACCCGGACAGGCACCTATGAGGCCCAGCATTTT. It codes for CASTRTGTYEAQHF.

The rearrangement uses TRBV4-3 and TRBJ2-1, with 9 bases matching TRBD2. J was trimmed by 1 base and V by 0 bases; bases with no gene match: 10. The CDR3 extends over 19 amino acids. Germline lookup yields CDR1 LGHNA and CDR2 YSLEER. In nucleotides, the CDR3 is TGCGCCAGCAGCCAAGATGGCCTCGGGGCGGGAGGGTCCTACAATGAGCAGTTCTTC. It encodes CASSQDGLGAGGSYNEQFF.

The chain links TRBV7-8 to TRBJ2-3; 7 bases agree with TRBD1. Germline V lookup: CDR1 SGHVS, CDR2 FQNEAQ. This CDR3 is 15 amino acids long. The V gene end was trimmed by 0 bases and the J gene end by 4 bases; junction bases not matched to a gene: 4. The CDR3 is CASSLAFQGADTQYF. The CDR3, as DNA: TGTGCCAGCAGCTTAGCGTTCCAGGGGGCAGATACGCAGTATTTT.

The CDR3: CASRAGGPANEQFF. The DNA for the CDR3 is TGCGCCAGCAGAGCGGGGGGGCCGGCGAATGAGCAGTTCTTC. V gene TRBV10-2 combines with J gene TRBJ2-1; 10 positions agree with TRBD2. The CDR3 is made up of 14 amino acids. Germline values: CDR1 WSHSY, CDR2 SAAADI. V lost 6 bases and J lost 7; bases outside the gene matches: 6.

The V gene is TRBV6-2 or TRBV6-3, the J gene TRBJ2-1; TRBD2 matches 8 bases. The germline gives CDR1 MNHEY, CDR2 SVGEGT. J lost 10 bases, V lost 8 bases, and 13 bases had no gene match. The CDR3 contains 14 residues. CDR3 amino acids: CASLAGTSSSEQFF. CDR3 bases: TGTGCCAGCTTGGCCGGGACTAGTTCCAGCGAGCAGTTCTTC.

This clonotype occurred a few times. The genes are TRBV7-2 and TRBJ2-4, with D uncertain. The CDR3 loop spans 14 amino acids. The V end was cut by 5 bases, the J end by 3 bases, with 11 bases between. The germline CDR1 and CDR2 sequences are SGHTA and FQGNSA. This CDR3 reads CASSLPPVKNIQYF. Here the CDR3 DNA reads TGTGCCAGCAGCCTACCCCCGGTCAAAAACATTCAGTACTTC.

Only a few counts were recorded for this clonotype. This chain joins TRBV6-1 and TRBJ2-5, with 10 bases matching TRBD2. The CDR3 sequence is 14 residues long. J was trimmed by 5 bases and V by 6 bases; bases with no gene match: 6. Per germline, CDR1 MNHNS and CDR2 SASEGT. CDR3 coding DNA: TGTGCCAGCAGAAAGCGGGGGGGCACTGAGACCCAGTACTTC. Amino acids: CASRKRGGTETQYF.

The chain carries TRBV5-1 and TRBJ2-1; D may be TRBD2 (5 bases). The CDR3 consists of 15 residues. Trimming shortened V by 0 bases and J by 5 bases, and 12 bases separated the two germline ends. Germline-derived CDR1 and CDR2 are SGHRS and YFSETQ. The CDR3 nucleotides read TGCGCCAGCAGCTTGGTGGACTGGTTAGACAATGAGCAGTTCTTC. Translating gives CASSLVDWLDNEQFF. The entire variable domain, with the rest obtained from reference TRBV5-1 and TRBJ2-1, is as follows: KAGVTQTPRYLIKTRGQQVTLSCSPISGHRSVSWYQQTPGQGLQFLFEYFSETQRNKGNFPGRFSGRQFSNSRSEMNVSTLELGDSALYLCASSLVDWLDNEQFFGPGTRLTVL.

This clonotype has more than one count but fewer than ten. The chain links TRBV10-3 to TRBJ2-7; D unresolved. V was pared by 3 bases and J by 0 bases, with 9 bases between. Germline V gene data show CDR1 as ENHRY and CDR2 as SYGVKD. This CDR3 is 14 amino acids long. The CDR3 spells CAISDSVSSYEQYF. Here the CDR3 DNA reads TGTGCCATCAGTGATTCCGTGAGCTCCTACGAGCAGTACTTC.

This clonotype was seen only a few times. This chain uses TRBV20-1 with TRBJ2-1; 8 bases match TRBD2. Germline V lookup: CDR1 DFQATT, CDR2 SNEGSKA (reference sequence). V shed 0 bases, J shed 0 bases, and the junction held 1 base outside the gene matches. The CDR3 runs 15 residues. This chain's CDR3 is CSARESGSSYNEQFF. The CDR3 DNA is TGCAGTGCTAGAGAGAGCGGGAGCTCCTACAATGAGCAGTTCTTC.

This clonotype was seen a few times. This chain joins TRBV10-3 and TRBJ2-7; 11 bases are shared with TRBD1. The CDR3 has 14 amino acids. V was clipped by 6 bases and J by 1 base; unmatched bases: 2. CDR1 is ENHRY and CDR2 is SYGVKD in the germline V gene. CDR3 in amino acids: CAISGTGGSYEQYF. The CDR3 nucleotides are TGTGCCATCAGCGGGACAGGGGGGTCCTACGAGCAGTACTTC.

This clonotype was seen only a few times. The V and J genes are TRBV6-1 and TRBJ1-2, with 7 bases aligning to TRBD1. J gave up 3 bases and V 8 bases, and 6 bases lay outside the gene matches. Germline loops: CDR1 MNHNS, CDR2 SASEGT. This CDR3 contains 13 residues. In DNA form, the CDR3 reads TGTGCCAGCGGGACAGTCGATGACTATGGCTACACCTTC. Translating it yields CASGTVDDYGYTF.

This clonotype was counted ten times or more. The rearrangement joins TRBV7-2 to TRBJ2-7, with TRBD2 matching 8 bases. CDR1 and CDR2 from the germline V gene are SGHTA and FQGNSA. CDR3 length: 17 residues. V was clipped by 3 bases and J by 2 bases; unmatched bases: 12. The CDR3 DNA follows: TGTGCCAGCAGCTTCGGGGGGGGCCGTCACCGAACCTACGAGCAGTACTTC. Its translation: CASSFGGGRHRTYEQYF. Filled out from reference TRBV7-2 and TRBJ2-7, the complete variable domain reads GAGVSQSPSNKVTEKGKDVELRCDPISGHTALYWYRQSLGQGLEFLIYFQGNSAPDKSGLPSDRFSAERTGGSVSTLTIQRTQQEDSAVYLCASSFGGGRHRTYEQYFGPGTRLTVT.

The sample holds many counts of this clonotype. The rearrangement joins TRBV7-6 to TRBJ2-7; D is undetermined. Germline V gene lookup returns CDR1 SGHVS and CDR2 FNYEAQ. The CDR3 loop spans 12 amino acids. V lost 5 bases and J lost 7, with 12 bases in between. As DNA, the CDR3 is TGTGCCAGCAGCCTTACCTTCTTAGAGCAGTACTTC. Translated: CASSLTFLEQYF.

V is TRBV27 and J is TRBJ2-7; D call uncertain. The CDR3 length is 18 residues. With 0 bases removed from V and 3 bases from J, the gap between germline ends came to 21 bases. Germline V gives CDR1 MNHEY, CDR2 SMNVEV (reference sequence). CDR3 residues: CASSLSPPGDPSFYEQYF. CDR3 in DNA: TGTGCCAGCAGTTTATCCCCGCCAGGTGACCCTTCCTTCTACGAGCAGTACTTC.

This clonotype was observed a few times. The chain's CDR3 is CASSSFRDRYYEQYF. The CDR3 bases are TGTGCCAGCAGTTCCTTCCGGGACAGATATTACGAGCAGTACTTC. The gene calls are TRBV6-2 or TRBV6-3 and TRBJ2-7; 7 bases are shared with TRBD1. Germline V CDR1 and CDR2: MNHEY, SVGEGT. The length of the CDR3 is 15 residues. After removal of 4 bases from V and 4 bases from J, the junction contained 10 bases not matched to a gene.

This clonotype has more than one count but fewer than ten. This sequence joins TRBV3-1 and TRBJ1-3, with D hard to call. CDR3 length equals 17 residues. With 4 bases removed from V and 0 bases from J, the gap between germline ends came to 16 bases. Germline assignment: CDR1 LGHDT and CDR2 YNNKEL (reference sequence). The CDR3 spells CASSPHMDRSSGNTIYF. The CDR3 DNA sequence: TGTGCCAGCAGCCCCCATATGGACCGTAGCTCTGGAAACACCATATATTTT.

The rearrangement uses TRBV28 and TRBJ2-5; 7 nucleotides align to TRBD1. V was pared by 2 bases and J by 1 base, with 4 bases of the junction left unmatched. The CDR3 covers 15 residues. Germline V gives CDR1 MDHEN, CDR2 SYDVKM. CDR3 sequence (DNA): TGTGCCAGCAGTTTAGTTGGGACAGCCCAAGAGACCCAGTACTTC. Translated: CASSLVGTAQETQYF.